The sequence of this T cell receptor (beta chain) was determined in a study of chemoradiotherapy in HPV16-positive cancers. Study-wide context: A couple of HPV16-positive patients' cells yielded candidate HPV-specific clones and common motifs. Study findings and constraints: HPV-responsive T-cell expansion during chemoradiotherapy was linked to improved recurrence-free survival in HPV16-positive patients.

The V gene end was trimmed by 4 bases and the J gene end by 2 bases; junction bases not matched to a gene: 2. Germline V gene data show CDR1 as MGHRA and CDR2 as YSYEKL. The CDR3 is made up of 13 amino acids. Only in-frame clones appear in the TCRdb table, and some are missing; sequencing was by immunoSEQ multiplex PCR. The data show 13,000 to 15,000 clones, with 69% seen just once and around a fifth held by the top ten. Samples were taken several times over chemoradiotherapy. Regarding this clone: Its target is not known.

Sampling was conducted from a patient who underwent chemoradiotherapy. The genes are TRBV4-1 and TRBJ2-7, with 7 bases matching TRBD2. This TCR derives from a human donor with HPV-associated anogenital cancer. The CDR3 region is CASSPREAYEQYF. The CDR3 nucleotides are TGCGCCAGCAGCCCTCGGGAGGCCTACGAGCAGTACTTC.